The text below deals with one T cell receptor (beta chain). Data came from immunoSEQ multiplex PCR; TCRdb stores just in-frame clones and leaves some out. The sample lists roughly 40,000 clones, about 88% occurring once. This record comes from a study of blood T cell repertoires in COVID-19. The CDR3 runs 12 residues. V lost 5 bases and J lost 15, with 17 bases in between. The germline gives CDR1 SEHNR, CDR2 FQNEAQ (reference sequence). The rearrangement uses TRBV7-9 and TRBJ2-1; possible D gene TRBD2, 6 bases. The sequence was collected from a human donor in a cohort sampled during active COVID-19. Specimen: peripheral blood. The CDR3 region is CASSPTLAGPFF. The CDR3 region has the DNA TGTGCCAGCAGCCCGACTTTGGCGGGGCCGTTCTTC.